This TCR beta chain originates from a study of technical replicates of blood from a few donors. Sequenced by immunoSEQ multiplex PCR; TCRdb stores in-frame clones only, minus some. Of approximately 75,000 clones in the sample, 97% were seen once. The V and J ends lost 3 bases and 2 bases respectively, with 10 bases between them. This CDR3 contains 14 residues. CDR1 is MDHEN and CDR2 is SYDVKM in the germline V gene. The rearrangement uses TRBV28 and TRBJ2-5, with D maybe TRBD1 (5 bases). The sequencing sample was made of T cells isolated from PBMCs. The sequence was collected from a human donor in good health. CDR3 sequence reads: CASSFRQLQETQYF. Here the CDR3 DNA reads TGTGCCAGCAGTTTCCGACAGTTACAAGAGACCCAGTACTTC.